What follows are 5 T cell receptor beta chains derived from one specimen sequenced in a study of T cell clonality in common variable immunodeficiency. Using immunoSEQ multiplex PCR, the repertoire was profiled, and TCRdb retains in-frame clones only, with some absent. The sample shows tens of thousands of clones, none of them appearing just once. Sequenced sample: peripheral blood mononuclear cells. The receptors stem from a person aged 18 to 75 in good health.

This clone was observed a handful of times. This CDR3 reads CASSSHRAGRGETQYF. CDR3 DNA, as far as it was read: TGTGCCAGCAGCTCCCACCGAGCGGGACGTGGGGAGACG. This sequence joins TRBV7-8 and TRBJ2-3; TRBD2 matches at 7 bases. The sequence runs out 3 residues before the end of the CDR3; the remainder is reconstructed from the germline J gene. The CDR3 contains 16 residues. The germline V gene encodes CDR1 SGHVS and CDR2 FQNEAQ.

Comments on this clone: The sequenced fragment ends 3 residues before the CDR3 boundary, so the rest is inferred from the germline J gene. V usage is TRBV5-1 and J usage is TRBJ2-3; D is possibly TRBD2 (6 bases). CDR1 SGHRS and CDR2 YFSETQ come from the germline V gene. This CDR3 is built from 17 residues. Deletions cut 4 bases from V and 3 bases from J, with 21 bases between. CDR3 sequence: CASSPRGQRVKTDTQYF. The sequenced part of the CDR3 DNA is TGCGCCAGCAGCCCTCGTGGGCAGCGGGTAAAAACAGATACG.

Ten or more counts support this clone. The observed sequence ends 3 residues before the CDR3 terminus, with the missing tail filled in from the germline J gene. The chain joins TRBV5-5 to TRBJ1-4; D remains unclear. The CDR3 runs 14 residues. Germline CDR1 SGHKS, CDR2 YYEKEE (reference sequence). Between the trimmed V and J ends, which lost 0 bases and 8 bases, there was a span of 11 bases. The DNA read from the CDR3 is TGTGCCAGCAGCTTGGGGCAGGCCGAGGAAAAA. Encoded protein: CASSLGQAEEK. The CDR3 in full is CASSLGQAEEKLFF.

Notes on this clone: Coverage ceases 3 residues before the CDR3 finishes, and the germline J gene fills in the end. The chain carries TRBV5-1 and TRBJ2-7, with D hard to call. V was clipped by 0 bases and J by 1 base, with 8 bases between them. The germline gives CDR1 SGHRS, CDR2 YFSETQ. This CDR3 is built from 14 residues. CDR3 bases read: TGCGCCAGCAGCTTGGACAGTGTGTCCTACGAG. Translating gives CASSLDSVSYE. The entire CDR3 protein reads CASSLDSVSYEQYF.

About this clone: The sequenced fragment ends 3 residues before the CDR3 boundary, so the rest is inferred from the germline J gene. V is TRBV6-1 and J is TRBJ1-2, with D tentatively TRBD1 (6 bases). CDR3 length: 16 amino acids. The V gene's germline CDR1 is MNHNS and CDR2 SASEGT. The CDR3 DNA, read in part, is TGTGCCAGCAGTGATGAGTGGGACAAGATCTCCTACGAC. Translating gives CASSDEWDKISYD. The full-length CDR3 reads as CASSDEWDKISYDYTF.